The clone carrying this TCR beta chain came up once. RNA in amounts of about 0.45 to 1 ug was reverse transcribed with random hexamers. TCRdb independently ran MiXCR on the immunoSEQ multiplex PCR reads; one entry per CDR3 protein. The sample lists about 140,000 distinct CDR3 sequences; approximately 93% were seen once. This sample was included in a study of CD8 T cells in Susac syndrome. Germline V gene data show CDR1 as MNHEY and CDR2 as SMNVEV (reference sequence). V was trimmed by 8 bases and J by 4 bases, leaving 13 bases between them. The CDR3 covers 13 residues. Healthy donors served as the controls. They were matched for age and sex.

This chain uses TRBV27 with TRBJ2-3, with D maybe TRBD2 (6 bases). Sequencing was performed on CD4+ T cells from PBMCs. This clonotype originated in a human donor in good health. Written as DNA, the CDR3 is TGTGCCAGCGCTCCGCGGGGCTCAGATACGCAGTATTTT. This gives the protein CASAPRGSDTQYF.